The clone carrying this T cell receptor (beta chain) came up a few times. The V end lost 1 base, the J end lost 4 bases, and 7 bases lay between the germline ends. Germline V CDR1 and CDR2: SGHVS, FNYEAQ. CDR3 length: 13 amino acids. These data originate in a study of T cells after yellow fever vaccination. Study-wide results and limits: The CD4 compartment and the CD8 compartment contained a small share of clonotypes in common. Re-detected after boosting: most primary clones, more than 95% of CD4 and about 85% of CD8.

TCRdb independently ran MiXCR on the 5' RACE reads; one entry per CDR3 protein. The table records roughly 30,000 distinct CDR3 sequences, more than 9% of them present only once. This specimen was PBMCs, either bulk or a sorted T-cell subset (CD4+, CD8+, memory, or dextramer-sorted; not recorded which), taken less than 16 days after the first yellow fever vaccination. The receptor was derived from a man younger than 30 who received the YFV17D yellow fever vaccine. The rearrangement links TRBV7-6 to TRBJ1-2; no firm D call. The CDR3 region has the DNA TGTGCCAGCAGCTTAGTACAGAGCTATGGCTACACCTTC. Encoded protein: CASSLVQSYGYTF.